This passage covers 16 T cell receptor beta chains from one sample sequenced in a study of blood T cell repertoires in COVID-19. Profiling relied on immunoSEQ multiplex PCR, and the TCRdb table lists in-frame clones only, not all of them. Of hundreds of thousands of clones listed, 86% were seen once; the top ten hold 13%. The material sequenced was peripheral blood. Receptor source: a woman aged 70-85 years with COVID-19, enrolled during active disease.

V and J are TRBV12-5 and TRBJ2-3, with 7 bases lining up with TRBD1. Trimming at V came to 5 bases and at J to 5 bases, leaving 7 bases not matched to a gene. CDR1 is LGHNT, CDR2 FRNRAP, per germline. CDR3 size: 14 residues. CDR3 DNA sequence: TGTGCTAGTGGTACAGGGACAGCTGAAGATACGCAGTATTTT. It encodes CASGTGTAEDTQYF.

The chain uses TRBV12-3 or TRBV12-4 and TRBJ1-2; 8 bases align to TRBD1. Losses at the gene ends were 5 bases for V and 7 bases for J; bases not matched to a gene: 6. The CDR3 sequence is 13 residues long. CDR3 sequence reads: CASSARGQRGYTF. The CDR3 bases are TGTGCCAGCAGTGCCAGGGGGCAGCGTGGCTACACCTTC.

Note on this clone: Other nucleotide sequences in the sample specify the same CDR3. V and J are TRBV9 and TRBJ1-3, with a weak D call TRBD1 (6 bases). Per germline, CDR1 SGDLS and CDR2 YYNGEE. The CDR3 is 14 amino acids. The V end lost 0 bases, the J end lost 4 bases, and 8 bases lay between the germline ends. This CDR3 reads CASSVAGAGNTIYF. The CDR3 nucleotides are TGTGCCAGCAGCGTAGCAGGGGCCGGAAACACCATATATTTT.

This CDR3 is CATSRDAGTGALGELFF. The CDR3 nucleotides read TGTGCCACCAGCAGAGATGCCGGGACAGGGGCGTTAGGGGAGCTGTTTTTT. The chain links TRBV15 to TRBJ2-2, with 10 bases fitting TRBD1. The germline gives CDR1 LNHNV, CDR2 YYDKDF (reference sequence). This CDR3 region has 17 residues. The J segment lost 8 bases and the V segment lost 0 bases, leaving 9 bases of the junction unmatched. Looking up the rest from reference TRBV15 and TRBJ2-2 gives the full variable domain: DAMVIQNPRYQVTQFGKPVTLSCSQTLNHNVMYWYQQKSSQAPKLLFHYYDKDFNNEADTPDNFQSRRPNTSFCFLDIRSPGLGDTAMYLCATSRDAGTGALGELFFGEGSRLTVL.

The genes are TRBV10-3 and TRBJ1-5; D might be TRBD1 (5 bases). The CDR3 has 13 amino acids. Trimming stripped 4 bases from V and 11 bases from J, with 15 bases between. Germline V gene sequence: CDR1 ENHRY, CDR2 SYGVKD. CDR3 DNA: TGTGCCATCAGTGCGGTAGGGGAGGAGGCCCAGCATTTT. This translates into CAISAVGEEAQHF.

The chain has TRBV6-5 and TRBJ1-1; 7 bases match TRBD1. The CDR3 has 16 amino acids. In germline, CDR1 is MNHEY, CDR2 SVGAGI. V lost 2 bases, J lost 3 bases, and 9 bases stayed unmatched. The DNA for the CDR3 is TGTGCCAGCAGTTACGATCGGAGGGGGCCCTACACTGAAGCTTTCTTT. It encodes CASSYDRRGPYTEAFF.

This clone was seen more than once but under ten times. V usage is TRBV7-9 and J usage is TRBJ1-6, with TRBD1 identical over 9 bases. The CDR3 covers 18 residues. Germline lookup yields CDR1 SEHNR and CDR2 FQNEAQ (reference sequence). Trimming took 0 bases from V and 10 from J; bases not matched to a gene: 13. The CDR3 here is CASSLAEGLQGARSPLHF. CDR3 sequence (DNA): TGTGCCAGCAGCTTAGCTGAGGGGTTACAGGGGGCGCGATCACCCCTCCACTTT.

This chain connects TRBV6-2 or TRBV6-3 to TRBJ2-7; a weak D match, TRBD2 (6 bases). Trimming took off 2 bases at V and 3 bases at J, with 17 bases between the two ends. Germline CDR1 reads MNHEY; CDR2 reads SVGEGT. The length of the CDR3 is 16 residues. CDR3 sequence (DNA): TGTGCCAGCAGTTACGCTGACGGGGGTTGGTTCTACGAGCAGTACTTC. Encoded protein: CASSYADGGWFYEQYF.

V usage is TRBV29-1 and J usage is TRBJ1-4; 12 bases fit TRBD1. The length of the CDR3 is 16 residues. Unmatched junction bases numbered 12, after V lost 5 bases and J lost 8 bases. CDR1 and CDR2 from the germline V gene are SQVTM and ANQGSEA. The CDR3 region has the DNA TGCAGCGTTTCCGGGACAGGGGGCGGAATGGGGGAAAAACTGTTTTTT. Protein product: CSVSGTGGGMGEKLFF.

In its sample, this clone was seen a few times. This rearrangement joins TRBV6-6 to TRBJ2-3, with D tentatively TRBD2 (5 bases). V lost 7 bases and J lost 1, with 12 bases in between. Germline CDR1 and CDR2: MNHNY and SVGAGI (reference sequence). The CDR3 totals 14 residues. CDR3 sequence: CASTEGVGTDTQYF. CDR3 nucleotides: TGTGCCAGCACCGAGGGAGTCGGCACAGATACGCAGTATTTT.

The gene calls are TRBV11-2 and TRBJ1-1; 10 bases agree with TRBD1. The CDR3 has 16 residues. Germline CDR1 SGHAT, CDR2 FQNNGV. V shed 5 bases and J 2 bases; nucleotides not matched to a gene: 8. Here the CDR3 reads CASSPDRDRGNTEAFF. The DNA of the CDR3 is TGTGCCAGCAGCCCCGACCGGGACAGGGGCAACACTGAAGCTTTCTTT. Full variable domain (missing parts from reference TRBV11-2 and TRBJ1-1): EAGVAQSPRYKIIEKRQSVAFWCNPISGHATLYWYQQILGQGPKLLIQFQNNGVVDDSQLPKDRFSAERLKGVDSTLKIQPAKLEDSAVYLCASSPDRDRGNTEAFFGQGTRLTVV.

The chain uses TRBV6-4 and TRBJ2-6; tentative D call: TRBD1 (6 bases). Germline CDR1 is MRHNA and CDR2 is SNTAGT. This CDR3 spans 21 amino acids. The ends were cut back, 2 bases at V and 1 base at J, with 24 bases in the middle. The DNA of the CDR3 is TGTGCCAGCAGTGACCGCCCGGGAAGGGGGAGAGTTGTATCTGGGGCCAACGTCCTGACTTTC. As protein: CASSDRPGRGRVVSGANVLTF.

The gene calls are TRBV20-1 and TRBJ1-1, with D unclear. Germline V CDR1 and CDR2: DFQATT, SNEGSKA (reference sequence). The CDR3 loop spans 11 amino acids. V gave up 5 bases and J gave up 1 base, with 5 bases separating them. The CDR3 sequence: CSARQNTEAFF. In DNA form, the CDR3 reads TGCAGTGCTCGACAGAACACTGAAGCTTTCTTT.

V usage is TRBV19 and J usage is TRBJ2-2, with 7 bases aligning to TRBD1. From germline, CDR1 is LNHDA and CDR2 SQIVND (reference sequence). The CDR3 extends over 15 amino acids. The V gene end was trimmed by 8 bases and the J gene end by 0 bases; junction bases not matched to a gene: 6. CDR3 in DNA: TGTGCCAGTCACCGGGACAGTCCGAACACCGGGGAGCTGTTTTTT. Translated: CASHRDSPNTGELFF.

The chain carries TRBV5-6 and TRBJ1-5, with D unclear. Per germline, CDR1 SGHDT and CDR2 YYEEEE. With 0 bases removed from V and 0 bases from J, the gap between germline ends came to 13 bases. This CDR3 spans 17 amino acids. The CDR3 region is CASSLGRSRYSNQPQHF. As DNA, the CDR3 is TGTGCCAGCAGCTTGGGGAGGAGTCGGTATAGCAATCAGCCCCAGCATTTT.

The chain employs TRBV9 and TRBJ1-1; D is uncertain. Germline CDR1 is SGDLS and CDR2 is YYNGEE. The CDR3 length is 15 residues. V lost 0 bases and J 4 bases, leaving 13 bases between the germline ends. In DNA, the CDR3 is TGTGCCAGCAGCGTAGCTTCCGGGAGTTTCACTGAAGCTTTCTTT. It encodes CASSVASGSFTEAFF. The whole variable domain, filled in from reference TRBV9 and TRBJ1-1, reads DSGVTQTPKHLITATGQRVTLRCSPRSGDLSVYWYQQSLDQGLQFLIQYYNGEERAKGNILERFSAQQFPDLHSELNLSSLELGDSALYFCASSVASGSFTEAFFGQGTRLTVV.